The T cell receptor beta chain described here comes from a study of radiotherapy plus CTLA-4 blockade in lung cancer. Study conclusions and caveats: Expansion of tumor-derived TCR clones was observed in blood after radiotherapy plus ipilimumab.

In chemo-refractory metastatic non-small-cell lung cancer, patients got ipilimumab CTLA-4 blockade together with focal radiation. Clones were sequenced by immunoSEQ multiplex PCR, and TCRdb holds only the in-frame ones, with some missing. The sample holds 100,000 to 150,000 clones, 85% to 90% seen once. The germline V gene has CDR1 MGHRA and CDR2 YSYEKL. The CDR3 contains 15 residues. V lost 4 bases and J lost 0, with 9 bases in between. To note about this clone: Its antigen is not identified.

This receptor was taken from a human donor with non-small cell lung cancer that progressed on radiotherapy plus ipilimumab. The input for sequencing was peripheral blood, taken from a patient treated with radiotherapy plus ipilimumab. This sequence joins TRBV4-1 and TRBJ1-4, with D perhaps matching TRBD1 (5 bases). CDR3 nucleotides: TGCGCCAGCAGCCCGGGGACCGCAACTAATGAAAAACTGTTTTTT. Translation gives CASSPGTATNEKLFF.